This TCR beta chain originates from a study of OX40 agonist ivuxolimab in advanced cancers. For context, the study as a whole: Ivuxolimab, which targeted the costimulatory receptor OX40 (CD134), was an agonistic, fully human IgG2 monoclonal antibody. Intravenous ivuxolimab was administered to patients every 2 weeks at six dose levels: 0.01, 0.1, 0.3, 1.5, 3 and 10 mg/kg. Among the roughly 52 dose-escalation patients, approximately 20 had hepatocellular carcinoma, approximately 15 melanoma, 9 renal cell carcinoma and 9 head and neck cancer. The dose-escalation cohort was approximately 83% male with a mean age of approximately 60 years, ranging from roughly 20 to 85. Patients were allowed to have had prior anti-PD-1, anti-PD-L1 or anti-CTLA-4 therapy, and approximately 40% of the dose-escalation patients had been treated with checkpoint inhibitors. Partial responses occurred in three dose-escalation patients: two with cutaneous melanoma and one with hepatocellular carcinoma. The purpose of peripheral TCRbeta sequencing was to test whether ivuxolimab changed TCR sequence diversity and led to clonal T-cell expansion. The paper describes the monotherapy dose-escalation part (N ≈ 49 patients) of the phase I trial of ivuxolimab.

The junction carries 6 bases between V and J, which are trimmed by 6 bases and 4 bases respectively. Measured from the cysteine to the phenylalanine, the CDR3 is 11 residues long. The sequence is cut down to CDR3 DNA, 33 bases in frame from base 1. Per the germline V gene, MDHEN is the CDR1 and SYDVKM is the CDR2. Results and caveats for the whole study, not just this receptor: The antigen specificity of the peripheral T cells that underwent clonal expansion was not determined. After ivuxolimab, CD8+ T cells had more expanded clones than CD4+ T cells on average. In the 0.1-3.0 mg/kg groups, partial responders had among the lowest normalized peripheral clonal expansion, particularly in CD8+ T cells. At doses of 0.1 to 3.0 mg/kg, clonal expansion of both CD4+ and CD8+ T cells in blood was seen between baseline and week 6. Low levels of normalized T-cell clonal expansion were also seen in some patients who did not respond.

Patients with a history of autoimmune disease or receiving systemic immunosuppression were excluded from the trial. Peripheral blood for TCR sequencing was collected from all dose cohorts at baseline, on cycle 4 day 1, and on cycle 7 day 1. Samples were obtained from an open-label, multicenter, first-in-human phase I dose-escalation trial of ivuxolimab. Adults with locally advanced or metastatic head and neck squamous cell, hepatocellular, melanoma or renal cell carcinoma were enrolled in the trial. Before TCR sequencing, CD4+ and CD8+ T cells were separately sorted from peripheral blood. Genomic DNA was extracted from sorted cells for sequencing of the TCRbeta CDR3 region. The immunoSEQ Assay was used to sequence the TCRbeta CDR3 regions. TCRdb's version of the immuneACCESS table is confined to in-frame rearrangements and falls short of the full clone set. An unresolved V gene accounts for under half of the shortfall where checked; the remainder is of unknown origin. The sample table records fewer than 85,000 clones; 82% of these occur just once. Approximately 5% of the sample rests with the top ten.

For this clone: Its antigen is currently not known. No much larger clone is present one base from it, and per-base qualities are unavailable.

Rearrangement joined TRBV28 to TRBJ1-2; no D gene can be assigned with confidence. The origin of this receptor is an adult with an advanced solid tumor such as melanoma, head and neck, liver or kidney cancer. The sample here was CD4+ or CD8+ T cells sorted from blood, taken in a trial of the OX40 agonist ivuxolimab. The CDR3 protein sequence reads: CASSLTYGYTF. The DNA sequence is given as TGTGCCAGCAGCCTAACCTATGGCTACACCTTC.